This T cell receptor (beta chain) was sequenced for a study of radiation and T cells in renal cell carcinoma. Looking at the study overall: Nephrectomy followed 15 Gy stereotactic body radiation by 4 weeks.

With respect to this clone: Antigen unknown.

Data came from immunoSEQ multiplex PCR; TCRdb stores just in-frame clones and leaves some out. Here the sample spans 20,000 to 30,000 clones, 81% being singletons. Time point indicated: blood 2 weeks post-SBRT. As for treatment: 15 Gy SBRT to primary tumor, nephrectomy 4 weeks later. Clear cell pathology was present in this patient's renal cell carcinoma. General study points: Baseline intratumoral clonotype presence is unknown without pretreatment biopsies. From baseline, blood top tumor clonotypes peaked at 2 weeks post-radiation.

The source was blood, collected from a patient whose treatment included radiotherapy and nephrectomy. This receptor was obtained from a man aged 55 to 70 with renal cell carcinoma.

CDR3 protein: CASSMWGTEAFF. The CDR3 DNA reads TGTGCCAGCAGCATGTGGGGGACTGAAGCTTTCTTT. V usage is TRBV7-6 and J usage is TRBJ1-1; D is perhaps TRBD1 (5 bases). Trimming left V 5 bases short and J 5 bases short, with 9 bases between. Germline V gene sequence: CDR1 SGHVS, CDR2 FNYEAQ. The CDR3 has 12 residues. The full variable domain, in which reference TRBV7-6 and TRBJ1-1 provide the parts outside the CDR3, is GAGVSQSPRYKVTKRGQDVALRCDPISGHVSLYWYRQALGQGPEFLTYFNYEAQQDKSGLPNDRFSAERPEGSISTLTIQRTEQRDSAMYRCASSMWGTEAFFGQGTRLTVV.